This TCR beta chain was retrieved from a study of beta chain features in type 1 diabetes. Overall study: In all, roughly 98,000,000 sorted cells from all samples were analyzed.

This clone was recorded a few times. Its antigen is not identified. Expressed TCRB transcripts were sequenced because the entire RNA isolate underwent reverse transcription. Only in-frame clones appear in the TCRdb table, and some are missing; sequencing was by immunoSEQ multiplex PCR. The sample has approximately 120,000 clones, 17% seen once. Study-wide results and caveats: Naive, central memory and Treg TCRB repertoires appeared more alike in patients than in healthy donors. Researchers report that Type 1 diabetes patients had moderately but significantly shorter TCRB CDR3s across all four CD4+ subsets.

All of the sorted populations showed purity greater than 95%. Germline CDR1 GTSNPN, CDR2 SVGIG (reference sequence). CDR3 length equals 13 residues. Trimming pared 7 bases from V and 2 bases from J, leaving 14 bases between. The sequence was collected from a man in his late teens or twenties with type 1 diabetes. Sequencing used central memory CD4+ T cells from blood. V usage is TRBV30 and J usage is TRBJ2-5; perhaps TRBD1 as D (7 bases). CDR3 protein: CASTGRTQETQYF. The CDR3 region has the DNA TGTGCCTCGACAGGGAGGACACAAGAGACCCAGTACTTC.